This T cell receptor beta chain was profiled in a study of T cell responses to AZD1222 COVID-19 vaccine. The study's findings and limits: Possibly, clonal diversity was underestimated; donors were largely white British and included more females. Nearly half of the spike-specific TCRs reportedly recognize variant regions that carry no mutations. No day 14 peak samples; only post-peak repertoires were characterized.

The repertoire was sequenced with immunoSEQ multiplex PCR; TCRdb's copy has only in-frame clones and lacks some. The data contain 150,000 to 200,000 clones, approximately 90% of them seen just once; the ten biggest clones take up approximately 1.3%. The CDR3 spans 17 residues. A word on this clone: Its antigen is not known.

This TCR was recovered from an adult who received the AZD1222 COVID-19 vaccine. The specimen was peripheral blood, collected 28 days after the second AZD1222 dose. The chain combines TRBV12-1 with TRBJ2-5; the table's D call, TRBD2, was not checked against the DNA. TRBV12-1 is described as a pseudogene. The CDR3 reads CASSTPIMAGGVETQYF. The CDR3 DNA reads TGTGCCAGCAGCACCCCAATTATGGCGGGAGGTGTGGAGACCCAGTACTTC.